The 8 T cell receptor beta chains listed next were all sequenced from one sample in a study of T cell changes during pregnancy in multiple sclerosis. TCRdb keeps only in-frame clones here, not all; method: immunoSEQ multiplex PCR. The sample has about 68,000 clones, roughly nine tenths seen once. The sample in question was peripheral blood, obtained in the second trimester of pregnancy. The receptors derive from a female donor with multiple sclerosis, enrolled in a pregnancy study.

The chain couples TRBV5-1 to TRBJ2-1; D might be TRBD2 (6 bases). The CDR3 length is 15 residues. Trimming took 1 base from V and 7 from J, leaving 15 bases between them. The V gene's germline CDR1 is SGHRS and CDR2 YFSETQ. This CDR3 is CASSLSGLSVNEQFF. Written as DNA, the CDR3 is TGCGCCAGCAGCTTGAGCGGACTATCCGTGAATGAGCAGTTCTTC.

The CDR3 bases are TGTGCCAGCAATCAGGGTCTCGGTGAGCAGTTCTTC. Its protein product is CASNQGLGEQFF. This sequence joins TRBV2 and TRBJ2-1; the D gene is possibly TRBD1 (5 bases). V lost 7 bases and J lost 9, with 13 bases in between. CDR3 length: 12 amino acids. The germline gives CDR1 SNHLY, CDR2 FYNNEI.

The chain uses TRBV5-1 and TRBJ2-5; TRBD2 is a possible D gene (6 bases). CDR3 length: 13 residues. Trimming stripped 4 bases from V and 2 bases from J, with 9 bases between. Germline V lookup: CDR1 SGHRS, CDR2 YFSETQ. In DNA, the CDR3 is TGCGCCAGCAGCCCCGGGACTCAAGAGACCCAGTACTTC. It encodes CASSPGTQETQYF.

The chain recombines TRBV7-2 with TRBJ2-7; 8 nucleotides match TRBD1. Germline loops: CDR1 SGHTA, CDR2 FQGNSA. Trimming took 4 bases from V and 3 from J; bases not matched to a gene: 8. The CDR3 contains 15 residues. The CDR3 DNA follows: TGTGCCAGCAGCTCTATCGGGACAGGCGGCTACGAGCAGTACTTC. Amino acids: CASSSIGTGGYEQYF.

V and J are TRBV2 and TRBJ2-5; 9 bases agree with TRBD2. V was clipped by 7 bases and J by 1 base; unmatched bases: 7. There are 15 residues in the CDR3. Germline V gene lookup returns CDR1 SNHLY and CDR2 FYNNEI. The CDR3 DNA sequence: TGTGCCAGCAAGGCAATAGCGGGGGCCCAAGAGACCCAGTACTTC. Translation gives CASKAIAGAQETQYF.

This clone was recorded only once. The chain couples TRBV12-5 to TRBJ1-5, with D perhaps TRBD1 (6 bases). Deletions cut 6 bases from V and 3 bases from J, with 12 bases between. The CDR3 spans 14 residues. The germline V gene encodes CDR1 LGHNT and CDR2 FRNRAP. CDR3 protein: CASGRDRNNQPQHF. Here the CDR3 DNA reads TGTGCTAGTGGCCGCGACAGGAACAATCAGCCCCAGCATTTT.

The chain joins TRBV9 to TRBJ2-1; 8 bases align to TRBD2. The CDR3 contains 19 residues. Germline assignment: CDR1 SGDLS and CDR2 YYNGEE. Trimming removed 1 base from V and 0 bases from J; junction bases left unmatched: 12. The CDR3 DNA reads TGTGCCAGCAGCGTATCCAGCGGGGGACCCCCGAGCTCCTACAATGAGCAGTTCTTC. This encodes CASSVSSGGPPSSYNEQFF.

This clone was recorded once. The chain has TRBV29-1 and TRBJ2-1; 7 positions match TRBD2. Germline values: CDR1 SQVTM, CDR2 ANQGSEA. The junction had 3 bases not matched to a gene; V was cut back by 4 bases and J by 0 bases. The CDR3 loop spans 14 amino acids. CDR3 region: CSVVAGSSYNEQFF. Written as DNA, the CDR3 is TGCAGCGTTGTAGCGGGTAGCTCCTACAATGAGCAGTTCTTC.